The entry below describes one TCR beta chain. Its antigen is currently not known. The data stem from a study of cytomegalovirus exposure and HLA in healthy donors (dated by TCRdb to the late 2010s). Notes on the research overall: An earlier analysis of a few hundred of the donors reported 250 to 300 Gb of sequence data and some 110 million unique TCR beta sequences obtained from about 170 million T cells. To decide whether each TCR beta V gene segment behaved as functional or pseudogenic, an earlier analysis of fewer than 750 of the donors relied on high-throughput TCR beta sequencing. The study profiled the T cell repertoires of some 610 subjects by immunosequencing and related them to cytomegalovirus serostatus. The later analysis used no new phenotypic data to find candidate immune exposures, relying instead on TCR beta sequences and their occurrence across donors. About 320 gigabases of sequencing data and 70 million to 100 million unique TCR sequences were included in an early release covering roughly 600 HLA-typed donors. Of the 398 genotyped donors, about 80% fell in the genetic ancestry cluster associated with self-reported Caucasian donors. The study combined high-throughput TCR immunosequencing, statistical association of individual TCRs with disease status, and machine learning to predict cytomegalovirus infection status. The study was designed to test whether signatures of past pathogen exposure could be identified by cataloging public T cell receptors. All discovery cohort repertoires had been generated on a single sequencing platform. In a later genetic analysis, genome-wide SNP genotypes for about 65% of the roughly 700 donors were used, and that subset was treated as a discovery cohort. A separate validation cohort of 100 to 150 different subjects was used in addition to the roughly 620-subject first cohort. About five DR-DQ haplotypes were treated as single units for association and clustering because of strong linkage in the cohort. Donor age, sex, ethnicity and CMV serostatus were compiled together with the repertoire data. Both class I and class II loci were covered by HLA typing, at four-digit resolution. To study patterns of TCR occurrence, a later analysis re-analyzed previously published TCR beta repertoires from just over 650 donors and added high-resolution HLA genotyping. Among almost 400 genotyped donors of the cohort, an average of 235,054 unique TCR beta nucleotide sequences were sequenced per donor, 15% to 20% of them non-productive. Typing coverage differed by locus: A, B, C, DRB1 and DQB1 were typed in roughly 620-630 donors, DQA1 in roughly 510, DPA1 in 600 to 610, and DPB1 in 450 to 480. Study-wide findings and limitations: When HLA alleles, especially DR and DQ, strongly co-occurred, TCR associations were difficult to assign to individual alleles. Sequencing depth was assumed to be roughly uniform across donors in the presence/absence analyses, though that assumption may not hold. At a false discovery rate of 0.05, a later analysis linked about 16,000 TCR beta sequences to specific HLA alleles. According to the authors, the approach could potentially be generalized to other disease states and immunological phenotypes. A later analysis found that HLA-associated TCR beta chains were more clonally expanded and had lower generation probabilities than equally common non-associated chains. The classifier was reported to diagnose cytomegalovirus status with high specificity and sensitivity in both the original and validation cohorts. Immune exposure information for the cohort was limited to CMV serostatus. A later genetic analysis associated a missense DCLRE1C variant with V-gene and J-gene trimming of TCR beta chains, and an independent cohort replicated the association. In vitro tests confirmed that a few of the cytomegalovirus-associated TCR beta chains recognize cytomegalovirus antigens. HLA typing was unavailable for some donors at each locus, so association tests used only the typed subset. This cohort had only TCR beta chains sequenced, and the lack of alpha or paired-chain data limited which features could be detected. In the study, some 160 TCR beta chains were listed as associated with cytomegalovirus. A further reported finding was that TCR beta sequences accurately predicted the HLA-A and HLA-B alleles for most subjects in the first cohort. A cluster of highly shared sequence variants was judged likely to represent a technical artifact of the sequencing pipeline. Correlated functional status among segregating V segments might reflect linkage disequilibrium, but an unknown experimental factor could not be ruled out. A later genetic analysis reported fewer N-insertions in productive TCRs among donors in an Asian-associated ancestry cluster than the roughly 650-donor mean. The earlier analysis of 587 of the donors excluded roughly 16 rarely observed V segments, including chromosome 9 orphons, because counts were too low. Across donors, most TCR sequences were observed very rarely, whereas some public TCRs were present in many individuals. In a later analysis, several top co-occurrence clusters were reported to appear linked to parvovirus B19, influenza, CMV and Epstein-Barr virus. In a later analysis, TCR association rates were found to vary across HLA loci, with the most associated TCRs seen for DRB1 alleles and the fewest for HLA-C alleles. Some IMGT-functional V segments, including TRBV6-2 and TRBV6-3, could not be distinguished by the 87-base-pair reads and were therefore excluded. Most CMV-associated TCR beta chains appeared to be HLA-restricted in a later analysis, and the HLA associations seemed to be driven largely by CMV exposure. In an earlier analysis of some 550 of the donors, most TCR beta V segments were observed in productive rearrangements about 90% or about 30% of the time, broadly matching IMGT annotations.

The trim is 4 bases for V and 4 bases for J, with a gap of 9 bases between the germline ends. Looking up the germline V gene (reference sequence) yields CDR1 SGHKS and CDR2 YYEKEE. From the cysteine through the phenylalanine, the CDR3 covers 12 amino acids. The sequence is cut down to CDR3 DNA, 36 bases in frame from base 1. The method was the immunoSEQ multiplex PCR assay. The multiplex PCR relied on a mix of 60 forward primers for TCR Vbeta segments and 13 reverse primers for TCR Jbeta segments. A multiplex PCR assay on genomic DNA amplified the CDR3 region of rearranged TCR beta genes. On the Illumina HiSeq System, the amplified TCR beta libraries were sequenced as 87-base-pair reads. On the authors' methods: Across the 500 to 700 repertoires, a later analysis counted approximately 75 million unique TCR beta chains, around 10 million of which were shared by at least two donors. Raw reads were error-corrected and collapsed into unique sequences by a nearest-neighbor algorithm in which closely related sequences were merged to remove PCR and sequencing errors. To assign V, D and J gene segments, CDR3 sequences were aligned to IMGT reference sequences. For a sequence to be retained, a match of at least six nucleotides to both a V gene segment and a J gene segment was required. A rearrangement counted as productive if the CDR3 had no stop codons and remained in frame with V and J, and every other rearrangement counted as non-productive. CDR3 was defined by IMGT convention, running from the second conserved V-encoded cysteine to the conserved J-encoded phenylalanine. Sequences without an unambiguous match to a single V gene segment were excluded from the earlier analysis of almost 600 of the donors. In an earlier analysis of approximately 500 of the donors, a V segment was called functional when productive rearrangements were above 56.7%, and segregating when the standard deviation between donors exceeded 5%. To diagnose cytomegalovirus status from the catalog of TCR beta chain sequences, a statistical classification framework was built. In a later analysis, V and J genes were assigned by comparing TCR nucleotide sequences against IMGT/GENE-DB human TR gene sequences. The TCRdist pipeline was used in a later analysis to assign CDR3 sequences and most-parsimonious VDJ recombination scenarios. In a later analysis, each TCR beta chain was defined by its CDR3 amino acid sequence together with its V-gene family, and reads without a unique V-gene family were excluded. In a later analysis, some 600 highly shared, low-generation-probability nucleotide sequences were removed to address suspected cross-contamination and a sequencing artifact. In a later analysis, a clonal expansion index was calculated for each public chain from normalized within-repertoire ranks of inferred template counts. In a later analysis, generation probabilities were computed with a VDJ recombination model fitted to out-of-frame rearrangements, and the resulting probabilities were checked against IGoR. In a later analysis, hypergeometric tests were used to score TCR-TCR, TCR-HLA and TCR-CMV co-occurrence, with a repertoire-size bias correction applied to TCR pairs. False discovery rates were estimated in a later analysis by permuting HLA or CMV assignments 20 times. In a later analysis, co-occurring TCRs were grouped with DBSCAN, and TCRdist sequence similarity was added when clustering was performed within HLA-allele-positive subsets. Co-occurrence clustering excluded repertoires with fewer than 30,000 or more than 120,000 public chains, plus five with anomalous nucleotide sharing. TCRdb retrieved this table from immuneACCESS and kept in-frame rearrangements only. Not all clones are present; in checked studies, unresolved V genes account for under half, and no reason is known for the remainder. V and J calls and clone size are given by that table; D and trimming were obtained from the DNA. This sample's table lists 20,000 or so clones. The ten largest clones add up to around 23% of the sample.

The cohort comprised fewer than 700 healthy bone marrow donors. All cohort members were sampled while nominally healthy, although unrecorded immune exposures were likely present. The donor tested CMV seropositive and was one of the 289 seropositive cohort members. Each donor provided a peripheral blood sample, and peripheral blood mononuclear cells were used for TCR beta sequencing. Genomic DNA extraction from the blood cell samples was performed with the Qiagen DNeasy Blood Extraction Kit. This receptor chain uses TRBV5-5 and TRBJ2-7, with no reliable assignment of the D segment. This TCR was recovered from a man aged 60 to 75 in good health and CMV-seropositive. The sample comprised PBMCs. The nucleotide sequence is TGTGCCAGCAGCCTTAGCCCATACGAGCAGTACTTC. Its coded protein is CASSLSPYEQYF.